This TCR beta chain was sequenced in a study of CD8 T cells in ankylosing spondylitis. Study outcomes and limitations: Earlier work had already found some motif variants in reactive arthritis synovial fluid and blood. What seemed typical of ankylosing spondylitis blood was a TCR beta motif built from about 8 highly homologous variants.

TCRdb processed the 5' RACE reads anew with MiXCR; each CDR3 protein has one entry. Of approximately 500,000 distinct CDR3 sequences listed, approximately 11% are singletons. There are 16 residues in the CDR3. CDR1 is SGHAT, CDR2 FQNNGV, per germline. The ends lost 5 bases at V and 9 bases at J; junction bases unmatched: 12. In the case of this clonotype: The antigen is not known.

Sequencing input: blood, either unsorted or a sorted T cell fraction (not recorded which). This sequence joins TRBV11-2 and TRBJ2-1, with TRBD2 identical over 11 bases. This receptor was identified in a male donor with ankylosing spondylitis. CDR3 loop: CASSGGRLAGIGEQFF. The CDR3 nucleotides are TGTGCCAGCAGCGGCGGCAGACTAGCGGGAATTGGTGAGCAGTTCTTC. Drawing the rest from reference TRBV11-2 and TRBJ2-1, the complete variable domain is EAGVAQSPRYKIIEKRQSVAFWCNPISGHATLYWYQQILGQGPKLLIQFQNNGVVDDSQLPKDRFSAERLKGVDSTLKIQPAKLEDSAVYLCASSGGRLAGIGEQFFGPGTRLTVL.